A selection of T cell receptor beta chains follows, all from one sample in a study of T cells in tuberculosis. Produced via immunoSEQ multiplex PCR; TCRdb's table is partial and in-frame only. The sample gives some 49,000 clones, around 96% of which show up once; about 1.5% is in the top ten. The sequencing here drew on PBMCs, taken at tuberculosis diagnosis. The receptors here all came from an adult with tuberculosis. Each CDR3 is given with its conserved first and last residue. The D gene is left open where the match is weak. Clone size is shown for a subset of rows, as once, few, many or a class of expanded clone.

v_call: TRBV25-1
j_call: TRBJ2-5
d_call: .
clone_size: .
cdr3_aa: CASSPQGETQYF
cdr3_nt: TGTGCCAGCAGTCCGCAGGGAGAGACCCAGTACTTC

v_call: TRBV28
j_call: TRBJ2-6
d_call: .
clone_size: .
cdr3_aa: CASSSPWTAKDSVLTF
cdr3_nt: TGTGCCAGCAGTTCCCCCTGGACTGCCAAGGATTCAGTCCTGACTTTC

v_call: TRBV11-2
j_call: TRBJ2-1
d_call: TRBD1
clone_size: .
cdr3_aa: CASTPRTAPDRVNVDEQFF
cdr3_nt: TGTGCCAGCACCCCTAGGACGGCCCCAGACAGGGTCAATGTCGATGAGCAGTTCTTC

v_call: TRBV29-1
j_call: TRBJ1-1
d_call: .
clone_size: .
cdr3_aa: CSVEVLGRWWTEAFF
cdr3_nt: TGCAGCGTTGAAGTTTTAGGGAGGTGGTGGACTGAAGCTTTCTTT

v_call: TRBV2
j_call: TRBJ2-1
d_call: .
clone_size: .
cdr3_aa: CASSAPYSGQTTHEQFF
cdr3_nt: TGTGCCAGCAGTGCCCCTTACAGCGGGCAAACGACCCATGAGCAGTTCTTC

v_call: TRBV5-4
j_call: TRBJ2-7
d_call: .
clone_size: .
cdr3_aa: CASARIGFGSESDEQYF
cdr3_nt: TGTGCCAGCGCTAGGATCGGGTTCGGGAGCGAGTCGGACGAGCAGTACTTC

v_call: TRBV11-3
j_call: TRBJ2-5
d_call: .
clone_size: .
cdr3_aa: CASSLVHSGTQYF
cdr3_nt: TGTGCCAGCAGCTTGGTTCATTCGGGGACCCAGTACTTC

v_call: TRBV6-5
j_call: TRBJ1-1
d_call: TRBD1
clone_size: .
cdr3_aa: CASKPGGHTEAFF
cdr3_nt: TGTGCCAGCAAACCAGGGGGCCATACTGAAGCTTTCTTT

v_call: TRBV6-5
j_call: TRBJ2-7
d_call: TRBD1
clone_size: .
cdr3_aa: CASSYRTGSYEQYF
cdr3_nt: TGTGCCAGCAGTTACCGGACAGGTAGCTACGAGCAGTACTTC

v_call: TRBV5-1
j_call: TRBJ2-5
d_call: .
clone_size: .
cdr3_aa: CASSSAPGSLETQYF
cdr3_nt: TGCGCCAGCAGCTCTGCTCCGGGAAGTTTAGAGACCCAGTACTTC

v_call: TRBV4-1
j_call: TRBJ2-1
d_call: TRBD2
clone_size: .
cdr3_aa: CASSQEGLAGNEQFF
cdr3_nt: TGCGCCAGCAGCCAAGAAGGGCTAGCGGGAAATGAGCAGTTCTTC

v_call: TRBV30
j_call: TRBJ2-7
d_call: .
clone_size: .
cdr3_aa: CAWSLGSGNYEQYF
cdr3_nt: TGTGCCTGGAGTCTTGGTAGCGGCAACTACGAGCAGTACTTC

v_call: TRBV6-1
j_call: TRBJ1-5
d_call: .
clone_size: .
cdr3_aa: CASSSGVVGNQPQHF
cdr3_nt: TGTGCCAGCAGCTCGGGGGTGGTCGGAAATCAGCCCCAGCATTTT

v_call: TRBV6-5
j_call: TRBJ2-7
d_call: TRBD2
clone_size: once
cdr3_aa: CASSSLLAGVGEQYF
cdr3_nt: TGTGCCAGCAGTTCGCTATTAGCGGGAGTAGGCGAGCAGTACTTC

v_call: TRBV29-1
j_call: TRBJ2-5
d_call: TRBD1
clone_size: .
cdr3_aa: CSVEMGQGIKGPHF
cdr3_nt: TGCAGCGTTGAAATGGGACAGGGTATCAAGGGCCCCCACTTC

v_call: TRBV5-4
j_call: TRBJ1-2
d_call: .
clone_size: once
cdr3_aa: CASRVTGSYGYTF
cdr3_nt: TGTGCCAGCAGAGTGACAGGAAGCTATGGCTACACCTTC

v_call: TRBV5-6
j_call: TRBJ2-1
d_call: .
clone_size: .
cdr3_aa: CASSLATRSSYNEQFF
cdr3_nt: TGTGCCAGCAGCTTGGCCACGAGAAGCTCCTACAATGAGCAGTTCTTC

v_call: TRBV7-2
j_call: TRBJ2-7
d_call: .
clone_size: .
cdr3_aa: CASSLGWEQSEQYF
cdr3_nt: TGTGCCAGCAGCTTAGGGTGGGAGCAATCCGAGCAGTACTTC

v_call: TRBV5-4
j_call: TRBJ2-1
d_call: .
clone_size: .
cdr3_aa: CASSLGVSALNNEQFF
cdr3_nt: TGTGCCAGCAGCTTGGGTGTTAGCGCGCTTAACAATGAGCAGTTCTTC

v_call: TRBV28
j_call: TRBJ1-2
d_call: .
clone_size: once
cdr3_aa: CASSPAPRQDWGYTF
cdr3_nt: TGTGCCAGCAGCCCCGCTCCGAGACAGGACTGGGGCTACACCTTC

v_call: TRBV19
j_call: TRBJ2-7
d_call: .
clone_size: .
cdr3_aa: CASSSQGYEQYF
cdr3_nt: TGTGCCAGTAGTAGTCAGGGGTACGAGCAGTACTTC

v_call: TRBV30
j_call: TRBJ2-2
d_call: .
clone_size: once
cdr3_aa: CAWSVQSGELFF
cdr3_nt: TGTGCCTGGAGTGTACAGTCCGGGGAGCTGTTTTTT

v_call: TRBV28
j_call: TRBJ2-5
d_call: .
clone_size: .
cdr3_aa: CASSFGRQARFGETQYF
cdr3_nt: TGTGCCAGCAGTTTTGGTAGGCAGGCCCGATTTGGGGAGACCCAGTACTTC

v_call: TRBV11-2
j_call: TRBJ2-2
d_call: TRBD2
clone_size: .
cdr3_aa: CASSSYAGANTGELFF
cdr3_nt: TGTGCCAGCAGCTCTTATGCGGGGGCGAACACCGGGGAGCTGTTTTTT

v_call: TRBV9
j_call: TRBJ2-1
d_call: TRBD1
clone_size: .
cdr3_aa: CASSGQGSAFRNEQFF
cdr3_nt: TGTGCCAGCAGCGGACAGGGGTCCGCGTTTAGGAATGAGCAGTTCTTC

v_call: TRBV11-2
j_call: TRBJ2-5
d_call: TRBD2
clone_size: once
cdr3_aa: CASSPIGGAGGPLETQYF
cdr3_nt: TGTGCCAGCAGCCCTATCGGGGGAGCGGGAGGGCCTTTAGAGACCCAGTACTTC

v_call: TRBV28
j_call: TRBJ2-1
d_call: TRBD1
clone_size: .
cdr3_aa: CASETGVRNEQFF
cdr3_nt: TGTGCCTCGGAGACAGGGGTAAGGAATGAGCAGTTCTTC

v_call: TRBV2
j_call: TRBJ2-6
d_call: .
clone_size: .
cdr3_aa: CASRLGHSGANVLTF
cdr3_nt: TGTGCCAGCAGGCTAGGCCACTCTGGGGCCAACGTCCTGACTTTC

v_call: TRBV4-3
j_call: TRBJ2-1
d_call: .
clone_size: .
cdr3_aa: CASSLMGANEQFF
cdr3_nt: TGCGCCAGCAGCCTAATGGGGGCCAATGAGCAGTTCTTC

v_call: TRBV11-2
j_call: TRBJ2-5
d_call: .
clone_size: .
cdr3_aa: CASSTTSKPETQYF
cdr3_nt: TGTGCCAGCAGCACGACTAGTAAGCCAGAGACCCAGTACTTC

v_call: TRBV7-2
j_call: TRBJ2-5
d_call: .
clone_size: .
cdr3_aa: CASSLGDSRETQYF
cdr3_nt: TGTGCCAGCAGCTTAGGGGACTCAAGGGAGACCCAGTACTTC

v_call: TRBV5-4
j_call: TRBJ2-2
d_call: TRBD2
clone_size: .
cdr3_aa: CASSLRTRVSGELFF
cdr3_nt: TGTGCCAGCAGCTTGCGGACTAGGGTCTCCGGGGAGCTGTTTTTT

v_call: TRBV7-2
j_call: TRBJ2-5
d_call: TRBD1
clone_size: .
cdr3_aa: CASSIRGLTGGTQYF
cdr3_nt: TGTGCCAGCAGCATACGCGGACTAACAGGGGGGACCCAGTACTTC

v_call: TRBV2
j_call: TRBJ2-7
d_call: TRBD2
clone_size: .
cdr3_aa: CASTRDYSYEQYF
cdr3_nt: TGTGCCAGCACAAGGGACTACTCCTACGAGCAGTACTTC

v_call: TRBV11-2
j_call: TRBJ1-1
d_call: .
clone_size: .
cdr3_aa: CASSLDGGVHTEAFF
cdr3_nt: TGTGCCAGCAGCTTAGACGGAGGAGTACACACTGAAGCTTTCTTT

v_call: TRBV30
j_call: TRBJ1-2
d_call: .
clone_size: .
cdr3_aa: CAWRKGDYGYTF
cdr3_nt: TGTGCCTGGAGAAAGGGGGACTATGGCTACACCTTC

v_call: TRBV2
j_call: TRBJ1-6
d_call: TRBD1
clone_size: once
cdr3_aa: CASRPPQGLSYNSPLHF
cdr3_nt: TGTGCCAGCAGACCTCCACAGGGGCTCTCCTATAATTCACCCCTCCACTTT

v_call: TRBV27
j_call: TRBJ1-1
d_call: TRBD1
clone_size: .
cdr3_aa: CASSLSPGGNTEAFF
cdr3_nt: TGTGCCAGCAGTTTATCCCCAGGGGGGAACACTGAAGCTTTCTTT

v_call: TRBV18
j_call: TRBJ2-7
d_call: TRBD1
clone_size: .
cdr3_aa: CASSPDRVTYEQYF
cdr3_nt: TGTGCCAGCTCACCCGACAGGGTGACCTACGAGCAGTACTTC

v_call: TRBV2
j_call: TRBJ2-1
d_call: .
clone_size: .
cdr3_aa: CASSEVLGLGLDEQFF
cdr3_nt: TGTGCCAGCAGTGAAGTCTTGGGACTCGGGTTGGATGAGCAGTTCTTC

v_call: TRBV6-9
j_call: TRBJ2-5
d_call: TRBD2
clone_size: .
cdr3_aa: CATPTSGEEETQYF
cdr3_nt: TGTGCCACCCCGACTAGCGGGGAAGAAGAGACCCAGTACTTC

v_call: TRBV10-3
j_call: TRBJ1-2
d_call: .
clone_size: .
cdr3_aa: CAISREVGSNGYTF
cdr3_nt: TGTGCCATCAGCAGGGAGGTTGGTTCGAATGGCTACACCTTC

v_call: TRBV5-4
j_call: TRBJ2-7
d_call: .
clone_size: .
cdr3_aa: CAASWVGRGNYEQYF
cdr3_nt: TGTGCCGCCTCTTGGGTCGGCAGGGGAAACTACGAGCAGTACTTC

v_call: TRBV6-1
j_call: TRBJ2-7
d_call: .
clone_size: .
cdr3_aa: CASSEFRVNSYEQYF
cdr3_nt: TGTGCCAGCAGTGAATTCCGGGTGAACTCCTACGAGCAGTACTTC

v_call: TRBV5-1
j_call: TRBJ1-2
d_call: .
clone_size: .
cdr3_aa: CASSLDGNSERGYTF
cdr3_nt: TGCGCCAGCAGCTTGGACGGTAATTCTGAGCGTGGCTACACCTTC

v_call: TRBV15
j_call: TRBJ1-2
d_call: .
clone_size: .
cdr3_aa: CATSRDGLGGVDGYTF
cdr3_nt: TGTGCCACCAGCAGAGATGGCTTGGGGGGAGTGGATGGCTACACCTTC

v_call: TRBV19
j_call: TRBJ2-5
d_call: .
clone_size: once
cdr3_aa: CASSTPRGQETQYF
cdr3_nt: TGTGCCAGTAGTACCCCGCGGGGCCAAGAGACCCAGTACTTC

v_call: TRBV7-2
j_call: TRBJ1-2
d_call: TRBD1
clone_size: .
cdr3_aa: CASSSGDRQYYGYTF
cdr3_nt: TGTGCCAGCAGCTCCGGGGACAGACAGTACTATGGCTACACCTTC

v_call: TRBV6-1
j_call: TRBJ2-5
d_call: TRBD2
clone_size: .
cdr3_aa: CASSEMGGRTQYF
cdr3_nt: TGTGCCAGCAGTGAAATGGGAGGGCGGACCCAGTACTTC

v_call: TRBV9
j_call: TRBJ2-7
d_call: .
clone_size: .
cdr3_aa: CASSVEASPRREIYF
cdr3_nt: TGTGCCAGCAGCGTAGAAGCGTCCCCTCGGCGAGAAATTTACTTC